This TCR beta chain was identified during a study of T cell repertoires in cytomegalovirus infection. Study-wide background: Evidence of both CMV infection and a matching HLA type came from public TCR beta signatures.

Germline-derived CDR1 and CDR2 are SEHNR and FQNEAQ (reference sequence). The CDR3 totals 17 residues. The germline V and J ends were trimmed by 5 bases and 1 base, with 19 bases remaining between them. TCRdb re-called the reads through MiXCR, storing one row per CDR3 protein. The sample holds over 150,000 distinct CDR3 sequences, about 17% seen once. This receptor was obtained from a human donor in good health (CMV status not recorded). Some clones in this sample may be carry-over from other donors' samples. The rearrangement joins TRBV7-9 to TRBJ2-3; D is undetermined. The sequenced material came from CD8+ T cells from PBMCs. CDR3 sequence: CASSGRRTAQGTDTQYF. As DNA, the CDR3 is TGTGCCAGCAGCGGACGCCGCACAGCCCAGGGCACAGATACGCAGTATTTT.